This record covers a single T cell receptor (beta chain). In the source study's methods: Cell counts per sample came from amplifying reference gene primers. TCRdb's table, derived via immunoSEQ multiplex PCR, lists solely in-frame clones and lacks some. The V and J calls and clone size were taken over from that table, and D and trimming were inferred from the DNA. The sample includes approximately 220,000 clones, roughly 84% of them seen just once. These data belong to a study of blood T cell repertoires in COVID-19. Overall study context: Spain, Italy and the United States supplied samples that represented acute and convalescent COVID-19. PBMCs, B-cell-depleted T cells, or T cells provided the cDNA or gDNA that made up the material.

CDR3 size: 17 residues. Germline V lookup: CDR1 KGHDR, CDR2 SFDVKD. Losses at the gene ends were 4 bases for V and 5 bases for J; bases not matched to a gene: 11. The TCR was taken from a woman in her 30s who had recovered from COVID-19. This chain joins TRBV24-1 and TRBJ2-3; 10 bases fit TRBD2. Sequencing was done on a sample of peripheral blood. The CDR3 DNA reads as TGTGCCACCAGTGACGATAGAGCGGGAGGGCATAGAGATACGCAGTATTTT. Its translation: CATSDDRAGGHRDTQYF.